This T cell receptor (beta chain) was documented in a study of blood T cell repertoires in COVID-19. The wider study: PBMCs, B-cell-depleted T cells, or T cells provided the cDNA or gDNA that made up the material.

This CDR3 is built from 13 residues. Germline CDR1 and CDR2: KGHSH and LQKENI. Trimming pared 3 bases from V and 7 bases from J, leaving 13 bases between. In the authors' workflow: Reference gene primer amplification yielded estimated nucleated cell counts. Generated by immunoSEQ multiplex PCR, the TCRdb table keeps only in-frame clones and is missing some. V, J and clone size were drawn from that table, and D and trimming were deduced from the DNA. The data show some 150,000 clones, around 90% seen once. J is TRBJ2-7 and V is TRBV18; D is possibly TRBD1 (6 bases). The TCR comes from a man aged 50 to 60 with acute or convalescent COVID-19. Sequenced: peripheral blood. The CDR3 DNA reads TGTGCCAGCTCACCGGGGGACAATAGGGAGCAGTACTTC. This codes for CASSPGDNREQYF.